Listed below are T cell receptor beta chains from one sample, sequenced in a study of shared clonotypes between healthy human individuals. Sequencing was performed with immunoSEQ multiplex PCR; in TCRdb, only in-frame clones are kept and a portion is missing. The sample lists a few million clones, around 94% occurring once. The sequenced sample consisted of naive CD4+ T cells sorted from blood. The receptors here all came from a man younger than 35 in good health. The CDR3 runs from the conserved cysteine through the conserved F or W. Each record gives: V gene, J gene, clone size, D gene, CDR3 protein, CDR3 DNA. The D gene is left open where the match is weak. Size tells how often a clone was seen (once, few, many) or the class of an expanded clone, and some rows leave it out.

V gene: TRBV29-1
J gene: TRBJ2-5
clone size: -
D gene: TRBD1
CDR3 protein: CGVVKSTGGGQETQYF
CDR3 DNA: TGCGGCGTCGTCAAATCGACAGGGGGGGGGCAAGAGACCCAGTACTTC

V gene: TRBV6-6
J gene: TRBJ2-7
clone size: -
D gene: -
CDR3 protein: CASQRQPPYEQYF
CDR3 DNA: TGTGCCAGCCAGAGACAGCCTCCCTACGAGCAGTACTTC

V gene: TRBV5-4
J gene: TRBJ2-3
clone size: -
D gene: TRBD2
CDR3 protein: CASSLPGGRADTQYF
CDR3 DNA: TGTGCCAGCAGCTTGCCGGGAGGGAGGGCAGATACGCAGTATTTT

V gene: TRBV28
J gene: TRBJ1-4
clone size: -
D gene: -
CDR3 protein: CASSLQGELFF
CDR3 DNA: TGTGCCAGCAGCCTGCAGGGCGAACTGTTTTTT

V gene: TRBV6-1
J gene: TRBJ2-2
clone size: once
D gene: -
CDR3 protein: CASSGLPTGELFF
CDR3 DNA: TGTGCCAGCAGTGGGCTGCCCACCGGGGAGCTGTTTTTT

V gene: TRBV10-3
J gene: TRBJ2-3
clone size: -
D gene: TRBD2
CDR3 protein: CAISGDPAGGLTDTQYF
CDR3 DNA: TGTGCCATCAGTGGAGACCCAGCGGGGGGACTCACAGATACGCAGTATTTT

V gene: TRBV6-6
J gene: TRBJ1-3
clone size: -
D gene: -
CDR3 protein: CASSPPENTIYF
CDR3 DNA: TGTGCCAGCAGTCCTCCCGAAAACACCATATATTTT

V gene: TRBV29-1
J gene: TRBJ1-4
clone size: -
D gene: TRBD1
CDR3 protein: CSVALRDRVWEKLFF
CDR3 DNA: TGCAGCGTCGCACTCCGGGACAGGGTGTGGGAAAAACTGTTTTTT

V gene: TRBV5-1
J gene: TRBJ2-3
clone size: -
D gene: TRBD2
CDR3 protein: CASSTSGRWDTQYF
CDR3 DNA: TGCGCCAGCAGCACTAGCGGGAGGTGGGATACGCAGTATTTT

V gene: TRBV9
J gene: TRBJ1-2
clone size: -
D gene: -
CDR3 protein: CASSVARSSVYGYTF
CDR3 DNA: TGTGCCAGCAGCGTAGCAAGGTCTTCGGTCTATGGCTACACCTTC

V gene: TRBV5-1
J gene: TRBJ2-1
clone size: -
D gene: TRBD2
CDR3 protein: CASTLTGGDNEQFF
CDR3 DNA: TGCGCCAGCACCCTCACGGGGGGGGACAATGAGCAGTTCTTC

V gene: TRBV6-4
J gene: TRBJ1-2
clone size: -
D gene: -
CDR3 protein: CASSDGAGYTF
CDR3 DNA: TGTGCCAGCAGTGATGGAGCTGGCTACACCTTC

V gene: TRBV7-2
J gene: TRBJ2-1
clone size: -
D gene: TRBD2
CDR3 protein: CASSLSSGVYNEQFF
CDR3 DNA: TGTGCCAGCAGCCTCTCTAGCGGGGTCTACAATGAGCAGTTCTTC

V gene: TRBV5-1
J gene: TRBJ2-1
clone size: -
D gene: TRBD2
CDR3 protein: CASSSLGSGVFDEQFF
CDR3 DNA: TGCGCCAGCAGCTCGCTAGGTAGCGGGGTTTTTGATGAGCAGTTCTTC

V gene: TRBV7-3
J gene: TRBJ2-1
clone size: -
D gene: TRBD2
CDR3 protein: CASSLNSLAGDSNNEQFF
CDR3 DNA: TGTGCCAGCAGCTTAAATAGCCTAGCGGGGGATAGTAACAATGAGCAGTTCTTC

V gene: TRBV4-1
J gene: TRBJ1-2
clone size: -
D gene: -
CDR3 protein: CASSQDLAGYYGYTF
CDR3 DNA: TGCGCCAGCAGCCAAGATCTTGCAGGTTACTATGGCTACACCTTC

V gene: TRBV18
J gene: TRBJ1-1
clone size: -
D gene: TRBD1
CDR3 protein: CASSPGQGAEAFF
CDR3 DNA: TGTGCCAGCTCACCGGGACAGGGGGCGGAAGCTTTCTTT

V gene: TRBV5-1
J gene: TRBJ1-2
clone size: -
D gene: -
CDR3 protein: CASSSTRIYGYTF
CDR3 DNA: TGCGCCAGCAGCTCCACAAGGATCTATGGCTACACCTTC

V gene: TRBV5-1
J gene: TRBJ2-3
clone size: once
D gene: TRBD1
CDR3 protein: CASSFRQGPDTQYF
CDR3 DNA: TGCGCCAGCAGCTTCCGACAGGGGCCAGATACGCAGTATTTT

V gene: TRBV30
J gene: TRBJ1-6
clone size: -
D gene: -
CDR3 protein: CAWSAQKDLHF
CDR3 DNA: TGTGCCTGGAGTGCCCAGAAGGACCTCCACTTT

V gene: TRBV11-2
J gene: TRBJ1-5
clone size: -
D gene: -
CDR3 protein: CASSSEKNQPQHF
CDR3 DNA: TGTGCCAGCAGCTCGGAGAAAAATCAGCCCCAGCATTTT

V gene: TRBV19
J gene: TRBJ2-7
clone size: -
D gene: -
CDR3 protein: CASSINSPTSYEQYF
CDR3 DNA: TGTGCCAGTAGTATAAACAGCCCAACATCCTACGAGCAGTACTTC

V gene: TRBV4-3
J gene: TRBJ1-4
clone size: -
D gene: -
CDR3 protein: CASSQDGEGKLFF
CDR3 DNA: TGCGCCAGCAGCCAAGACGGAGAGGGGAAACTGTTTTTT

V gene: TRBV29-1
J gene: TRBJ2-5
clone size: -
D gene: TRBD1
CDR3 protein: CSVSQGSGQETQYF
CDR3 DNA: TGCAGCGTTTCACAGGGGTCAGGACAAGAGACCCAGTACTTC

V gene: TRBV18
J gene: TRBJ1-6
clone size: -
D gene: -
CDR3 protein: CASSPGGFDTPLHF
CDR3 DNA: TGTGCCAGCTCACCCGGGGGCTTTGATACACCCCTCCACTTT

V gene: TRBV30
J gene: TRBJ2-3
clone size: -
D gene: TRBD2
CDR3 protein: CARGAPTSGRALDTQYF
CDR3 DNA: TGTGCCCGGGGGGCACCCACTAGCGGGAGGGCCTTAGATACGCAGTATTTT

V gene: TRBV25-1
J gene: TRBJ1-4
clone size: -
D gene: -
CDR3 protein: CASSALRLSNEKLFF
CDR3 DNA: TGTGCCAGCAGTGCCCTCCGGCTGAGCAATGAAAAACTGTTTTTT

V gene: TRBV10-3
J gene: TRBJ2-1
clone size: -
D gene: -
CDR3 protein: CAISESSGGGSEQFF
CDR3 DNA: TGTGCCATCAGTGAGTCATCTGGGGGAGGTAGTGAGCAGTTCTTC

V gene: TRBV11-2
J gene: TRBJ1-1
clone size: -
D gene: -
CDR3 protein: CASSLHGNTEAFF
CDR3 DNA: TGTGCCAGCAGCTTACACGGTAACACTGAAGCTTTCTTT

V gene: TRBV7-7
J gene: TRBJ1-3
clone size: -
D gene: -
CDR3 protein: CASSPADSGNTIYF
CDR3 DNA: TGTGCTAGCAGCCCTGCTGACTCTGGAAACACCATATATTTT

V gene: TRBV2
J gene: TRBJ1-1
clone size: -
D gene: -
CDR3 protein: CASSEGGSEAFF
CDR3 DNA: TGTGCCAGCAGTGAAGGGGGCTCTGAAGCTTTCTTT

V gene: TRBV30
J gene: TRBJ2-1
clone size: -
D gene: -
CDR3 protein: CAWSPPDSLRGKFF
CDR3 DNA: TGTGCCTGGAGTCCCCCGGACTCCCTTCGCGGGAAGTTCTTC

V gene: TRBV2
J gene: TRBJ1-6
clone size: -
D gene: TRBD1
CDR3 protein: CASSPGQGASSPLHF
CDR3 DNA: TGTGCCAGCAGTCCGGGACAGGGGGCATCGTCACCCCTCCACTTT

V gene: TRBV10-3
J gene: TRBJ2-7
clone size: few
D gene: TRBD1
CDR3 protein: CAISTGVNEQYF
CDR3 DNA: TGTGCCATCAGTACAGGGGTTAACGAGCAGTACTTC

V gene: TRBV30
J gene: TRBJ2-1
clone size: -
D gene: -
CDR3 protein: CAWSVQRTYNEQFF
CDR3 DNA: TGTGCCTGGAGTGTCCAGCGGACCTACAATGAGCAGTTCTTC

V gene: TRBV7-2
J gene: TRBJ1-1
clone size: -
D gene: -
CDR3 protein: CASSFAEGTEAFF
CDR3 DNA: TGTGCCAGCAGCTTCGCGGAGGGTACTGAAGCTTTCTTT

V gene: TRBV29-1
J gene: TRBJ2-7
clone size: -
D gene: -
CDR3 protein: CSVVRDGGFYEQYF
CDR3 DNA: TGCAGCGTGGTCCGGGACGGGGGATTCTACGAGCAGTACTTC

V gene: TRBV30
J gene: TRBJ2-7
clone size: -
D gene: -
CDR3 protein: CAALSRRGSYEQYF
CDR3 DNA: TGTGCTGCCCTCTCCCGGCGGGGCTCCTACGAGCAGTACTTC

V gene: TRBV30
J gene: TRBJ1-1
clone size: -
D gene: -
CDR3 protein: CAWSEVGTNTEAFF
CDR3 DNA: TGTGCCTGGAGTGAGGTGGGGACGAACACTGAAGCTTTCTTT

V gene: TRBV6-1
J gene: TRBJ1-4
clone size: -
D gene: -
CDR3 protein: CASRKGGGFNEKLFF
CDR3 DNA: TGTGCCAGCAGGAAGGGTGGGGGCTTTAATGAAAAACTGTTTTTT

V gene: TRBV18
J gene: TRBJ2-3
clone size: -
D gene: TRBD2
CDR3 protein: CASSSTSESTDTQYF
CDR3 DNA: TGTGCCAGCTCGTCTACTAGCGAGAGCACAGATACGCAGTATTTT

V gene: TRBV6-6
J gene: TRBJ2-7
clone size: once
D gene: TRBD1
CDR3 protein: CASIKSGQSYEQYF
CDR3 DNA: TGTGCCAGCATTAAATCGGGACAGTCCTACGAGCAGTACTTC

V gene: TRBV28
J gene: TRBJ2-5
clone size: -
D gene: -
CDR3 protein: CASSSRALTETQYF
CDR3 DNA: TGTGCCAGCAGTTCAAGGGCCCTGACGGAGACCCAGTACTTC

V gene: TRBV29-1
J gene: TRBJ1-5
clone size: -
D gene: -
CDR3 protein: CSVGSAESQPQHF
CDR3 DNA: TGCAGCGTTGGTTCAGCAGAGTCTCAGCCCCAGCATTTT

V gene: TRBV29-1
J gene: TRBJ1-1
clone size: few
D gene: TRBD1
CDR3 protein: CSVGTGNTEAFF
CDR3 DNA: TGCAGCGTGGGGACAGGGAACACTGAAGCTTTCTTT

V gene: TRBV30
J gene: TRBJ1-6
clone size: -
D gene: -
CDR3 protein: CAWGGHQHEPLHF
CDR3 DNA: TGTGCCTGGGGCGGGCACCAGCATGAACCCCTCCACTTT

V gene: TRBV18
J gene: TRBJ2-5
clone size: -
D gene: -
CDR3 protein: CASSPQAGKETQYF
CDR3 DNA: TGTGCCAGCTCACCACAGGCAGGGAAAGAGACCCAGTACTTC

V gene: TRBV28
J gene: TRBJ1-5
clone size: -
D gene: TRBD1
CDR3 protein: CASSSERGHQPQHF
CDR3 DNA: TGTGCCAGCAGTTCCGAGAGGGGGCATCAGCCCCAGCATTTT

V gene: TRBV5-6
J gene: TRBJ2-5
clone size: -
D gene: -
CDR3 protein: CASSEGRGATQYF
CDR3 DNA: TGTGCCAGCAGCGAAGGACGGGGGGCCACCCAGTACTTC

V gene: TRBV11-1
J gene: TRBJ2-3
clone size: -
D gene: TRBD1
CDR3 protein: CASSPGQGGDTQYF
CDR3 DNA: TGTGCCAGCAGCCCCGGACAGGGAGGAGATACGCAGTATTTT

V gene: TRBV7-2
J gene: TRBJ2-7
clone size: -
D gene: TRBD1
CDR3 protein: CASSSTPGQGKYEQYF
CDR3 DNA: TGTGCCAGCAGCTCAACGCCGGGACAGGGGAAATACGAGCAGTACTTC

V gene: TRBV27
J gene: TRBJ2-7
clone size: -
D gene: -
CDR3 protein: CASSFRGAYEQYF
CDR3 DNA: TGTGCCAGCAGTTTCAGGGGGGCCTACGAGCAGTACTTC

V gene: TRBV11-2
J gene: TRBJ1-1
clone size: -
D gene: -
CDR3 protein: CASSLSVGGPEAFF
CDR3 DNA: TGTGCCAGCAGCTTGTCCGTGGGGGGCCCTGAAGCTTTCTTT

V gene: TRBV4-3
J gene: TRBJ1-4
clone size: -
D gene: TRBD1
CDR3 protein: CASSQDLQGRGEKLFF
CDR3 DNA: TGCGCCAGCAGCCAAGATCTACAGGGGAGGGGTGAAAAACTGTTTTTT

V gene: TRBV18
J gene: TRBJ1-1
clone size: -
D gene: -
CDR3 protein: CASSPRAGPYTEAFF
CDR3 DNA: TGTGCCAGCTCACCACGGGCAGGGCCCTATACTGAAGCTTTCTTT

V gene: TRBV30
J gene: TRBJ1-1
clone size: -
D gene: TRBD1
CDR3 protein: CAWNYGTGGTEAFF
CDR3 DNA: TGTGCCTGGAACTACGGGACAGGGGGGACTGAAGCTTTCTTT

V gene: TRBV15
J gene: TRBJ2-2
clone size: -
D gene: -
CDR3 protein: CATSRDERTGELFF
CDR3 DNA: TGTGCCACCAGCAGAGATGAGCGTACCGGGGAGCTGTTTTTT